This TCR beta chain was captured in a study of blood T cell repertoires in COVID-19. Looking at the study overall: Researchers got acute and convalescent COVID-19 samples from the United States, Italy and Spain. In each case, the material was cDNA or gDNA derived from T cells, B-cell-depleted T cells, or PBMCs.

Methods used by the authors: Amplification from reference gene primers served as the basis for estimated nucleated cell counts. Here immunoSEQ multiplex PCR was the method, and the copy in TCRdb shows in-frame clones only, minus some. V, J and clone size are taken as reported in that table, and D and trimming were inferred from the DNA itself. The table shows about 60,000 clones, with approximately 84% occurring only once. The CDR3 loop spans 17 amino acids. The specimen was peripheral blood. This chain joins TRBV21-1 and TRBJ1-2; TRBD1, as called in the table, went unchecked against the DNA. TRBV21-1 is a recognized pseudogene. The receptor was derived from a man in his 60s with acute or convalescent COVID-19. CDR3 nucleotide sequence: TGTGCCAGCAGCTTCGCCCCTGGAGAGGGACAGGGGGGCGGCTACACCTTC. As protein: CASSFAPGEGQGGGYTF.